A single sample gave rise to the 30 T cell receptor beta chains below, sequenced in a study of blood T cell repertoires in COVID-19. Using immunoSEQ multiplex PCR, the repertoire was profiled, and TCRdb retains in-frame clones only, with some absent. The sample holds more than 250,000 clones; about nine tenths are singletons and the top ten take 1%. Material: peripheral blood. The receptors stem from a man between 45 and 60 years old with active or convalescent COVID-19.

This clone was counted once. The chain joins TRBV7-9 to TRBJ1-2; TRBD1 aligns across 7 bases. The CDR3 length is 15 residues. Germline V gives CDR1 SEHNR, CDR2 FQNEAQ (reference sequence). V was pared by 5 bases and J by 7 bases, with 13 bases of the junction left unmatched. Here the CDR3 reads CASSQGQILFVGYTF. The CDR3 bases are TGTGCCAGCAGCCAGGGACAGATCCTATTTGTTGGCTACACCTTC.

This sequence joins TRBV9 and TRBJ2-2, with 9 bases matching TRBD2. The CDR3 length is 16 residues. V shed 3 bases and J 0 bases; nucleotides not matched to a gene: 3. CDR1 is SGDLS, CDR2 YYNGEE, per germline. The CDR3 spells CASSATSGSNTGELFF. CDR3 nucleotides: TGTGCCAGCAGCGCTACTAGCGGGTCGAACACCGGGGAGCTGTTTTTT.

The chain has TRBV7-8 and TRBJ2-5; 7 nucleotides align to TRBD1. The CDR3 is 15 residues long. V shed 2 bases, J shed 2 bases, and the junction held 5 bases outside the gene matches. In germline, CDR1 is SGHVS, CDR2 FQNEAQ. This chain's CDR3 is CASSLRDRKQETQYF. The DNA for the CDR3 is TGTGCCAGCAGCTTAAGGGACAGAAAGCAAGAGACCCAGTACTTC.

The chain joins TRBV15 to TRBJ2-4; D gene uncertain. The germline CDR1 and CDR2 sequences are LNHNV and YYDKDF (reference sequence). The ends were cut back, 3 bases at V and 9 bases at J, with 12 bases in the middle. This CDR3 contains 13 residues. The CDR3 sequence is CATSSGVETIQYF. In DNA form, the CDR3 reads TGTGCCACCAGCAGCGGTGTTGAAACCATTCAGTACTTC. The whole variable domain, remainder taken from reference TRBV15 and TRBJ2-4, is DAMVIQNPRYQVTQFGKPVTLSCSQTLNHNVMYWYQQKSSQAPKLLFHYYDKDFNNEADTPDNFQSRRPNTSFCFLDIRSPGLGDTAMYLCATSSGVETIQYFGAGTRLSVL.

This chain connects TRBV7-3 to TRBJ2-1, with D tentatively TRBD2 (6 bases). Germline V CDR1 and CDR2: SGHTA, FQGTGA. The CDR3 runs 15 residues. Between the trimmed V and J ends, which lost 0 bases and 3 bases, there was a span of 9 bases. The CDR3 DNA reads as TGTGCCAGCAGCTTAACTAGCGGAGACTACAATGAGCAGTTCTTC. Encoded protein: CASSLTSGDYNEQFF. Full variable domain (rest looked up from reference TRBV7-3 and TRBJ2-1): GAGVSQTPSNKVTEKGKYVELRCDPISGHTALYWYRQSLGQGPEFLIYFQGTGAADDSGLPNDRFFAVRPEGSVSTLKIQRTERGDSAVYLCASSLTSGDYNEQFFGPGTRLTVL.

The rearrangement uses TRBV5-1 and TRBJ2-7, with 8 bases matching TRBD2. The CDR3 has 16 amino acids. J lost 4 bases, V lost 0 bases, and 9 bases had no gene match. Per the germline V gene, CDR1 is SGHRS and CDR2 is YFSETQ. The CDR3 sequence: CASSLVNVGGRYEQYF. The CDR3 DNA reads as TGCGCCAGCAGCTTGGTAAACGTCGGCGGGAGGTACGAGCAGTACTTC. Drawing the rest from reference TRBV5-1 and TRBJ2-7, the complete variable domain is KAGVTQTPRYLIKTRGQQVTLSCSPISGHRSVSWYQQTPGQGLQFLFEYFSETQRNKGNFPGRFSGRQFSNSRSEMNVSTLELGDSALYLCASSLVNVGGRYEQYFGPGTRLTVT.

The chain joins TRBV28 to TRBJ2-3; TRBD1 agrees at 8 bases. Germline CDR1 MDHEN, CDR2 SYDVKM. V gave up 7 bases and J gave up 8 bases; unmatched junction bases: 11. The CDR3 has 14 amino acids. The CDR3: CASTLQGAFGTQYF. CDR3 nucleotides: TGTGCCAGCACCCTTCAGGGGGCTTTCGGTACGCAGTATTTT.

V and J are TRBV29-1 and TRBJ1-3, with TRBD1 as a possible D gene (6 bases). Trimming stripped 4 bases from V and 0 bases from J, with 10 bases between. The germline V gene has CDR1 SQVTM and CDR2 ANQGSEA. The CDR3 has 14 amino acids. CDR3 bases: TGCAGCGTTGCCCAGGGGAGCTCTGGAAACACCATATATTTT. Translating gives CSVAQGSSGNTIYF.

The chain employs TRBV10-1 and TRBJ2-5; perhaps TRBD2 as D (6 bases). Germline-derived CDR1 and CDR2 are WNHNN and SYGVQD (reference sequence). This CDR3 spans 14 amino acids. The V end lost 3 bases, the J end lost 2 bases, and 10 bases lay between the germline ends. Here the CDR3 DNA reads TGCGCCAGCAGTGACGCCGGGGGTCAAGAGACCCAGTACTTC. Translation: CASSDAGGQETQYF.

The chain is built from TRBV10-1 and TRBJ1-1; D perhaps matches TRBD1 (5 bases). This CDR3 has 14 amino acids. The germline V gene encodes CDR1 WNHNN and CDR2 SYGVQD (reference sequence). The V and J ends lost 0 bases and 4 bases respectively, with 9 bases between them. Here the CDR3 DNA reads TGCGCCAGCAGTGAGTCGGCGGGACCCACTGAAGCTTTCTTT. It yields the protein CASSESAGPTEAFF.

For the CDR3, the DNA is TGTGCCAGCAGTGCGTTCAGGGGGCTCGGAAACGATGGCTACACCTTC. It encodes CASSAFRGLGNDGYTF. The rearrangement joins TRBV6-6 to TRBJ1-2; 8 positions agree with TRBD1. J lost 6 bases, V lost 5 bases, and 14 bases had no gene match. The CDR3 spans 16 residues. Germline CDR1 reads MNHNY; CDR2 reads SVGAGI (reference sequence).

In this sample, this clone turned up once. The V gene is TRBV9, the J gene TRBJ1-1, with D unclear. This CDR3 spans 15 amino acids. V lost 0 bases and J lost 4, with 13 bases in between. CDR1 is SGDLS and CDR2 is YYNGEE in the germline V gene. For the CDR3, the DNA is TGTGCCAGCAGCGTAGCCGAGGGTCGGGGCACTGAAGCTTTCTTT. Protein product: CASSVAEGRGTEAFF.

This chain links TRBV2 with TRBJ2-5, with a weak D call TRBD1 (7 bases). V shed 8 bases and J shed 1 base, with 14 bases lying between them. The CDR3 extends over 14 amino acids. CDR1 is SNHLY, CDR2 FYNNEI, per germline. The CDR3 nucleotides are TGTGCCAGCCCGGGGGACAGCGGCCAAGAGACCCAGTACTTC. It encodes CASPGDSGQETQYF.

The genes are TRBV28 and TRBJ1-6; D is possibly TRBD1 (6 bases). Germline V gene lookup returns CDR1 MDHEN and CDR2 SYDVKM. Trimming left V 7 bases short and J 5 bases short, with 21 bases between. This CDR3 is 17 amino acids long. The CDR3 is CASTLGGGGGNNSPLHF. The CDR3 DNA reads as TGTGCCAGCACCCTAGGTGGAGGGGGGGGTAATAATTCACCCCTCCACTTT.

This chain links TRBV5-6 with TRBJ1-2, with D perhaps TRBD1 (6 bases). The CDR3 length is 16 residues. V was shortened by 3 bases and J by 4 bases, with 19 bases between the two germline ends. Germline loops: CDR1 SGHDT, CDR2 YYEEEE. This CDR3 is CASSSPTGGELYGYTF. The CDR3 coding sequence is TGTGCCAGCAGCTCCCCCACGGGGGGCGAGCTCTATGGCTACACCTTC.

The chain couples TRBV23-1 to TRBJ1-6; D not resolved. TRBV23-1 is assigned to the ORF class and has an uncertain function. V gave up 3 bases and J gave up 0 bases, with 9 bases separating them. The CDR3 sequence is 16 residues long. CDR3 loop: CASSHPSSSYNSPLHF. DNA of the CDR3: TGCGCCAGCAGTCACCCGTCGAGCTCCTATAATTCACCCCTCCACTTT.

This clone came up once. V usage is TRBV15 and J usage is TRBJ2-6; D gene ambiguous. The CDR3 is 15 residues long. Germline CDR1 LNHNV, CDR2 YYDKDF (reference sequence). Between the trimmed V and J ends, which lost 0 bases and 0 bases, there was a span of 3 bases. CDR3 in amino acids: CATSRDLSGANVLTF. CDR3 nucleotides: TGTGCCACCAGCAGAGATCTCTCTGGGGCCAACGTCCTGACTTTC.

The rearrangement joins TRBV10-3 to TRBJ1-1; TRBD1 matches 11 bases. This CDR3 comprises 16 residues. The germline V gene encodes CDR1 ENHRY and CDR2 SYGVKD. Trimming removed 6 bases from V and 5 bases from J; junction bases left unmatched: 11. CDR3 coding DNA: TGTGCCATCAGGGGTTGGACAGGGGGCGGTGGGACTGAAGCTTTCTTT. Translating it yields CAIRGWTGGGGTEAFF.

In DNA form, the CDR3 reads TGTGCCAGCAGCCCTCACCAGGGGTATGAAAAACTGTTTTTT. Protein product: CASSPHQGYEKLFF. The V and J genes are TRBV7-9 and TRBJ1-4, with a weak D call TRBD1 (6 bases). The CDR3 consists of 14 residues. The germline V and J ends were trimmed by 5 bases and 6 bases, with 13 bases remaining between them. The germline CDR1 and CDR2 sequences are SEHNR and FQNEAQ (reference sequence).

The chain combines TRBV7-9 with TRBJ1-2, with D perhaps TRBD1 (5 bases). Germline CDR1 and CDR2: SEHNR and FQNEAQ (reference sequence). This CDR3 is 17 amino acids long. The ends were cut back, 2 bases at V and 1 base at J, with 17 bases in the middle. CDR3 DNA: TGTGCCAGCAGCTTATTTCCGGAGACAGTGTTTAACTATGGCTACACCTTC. Translating it yields CASSLFPETVFNYGYTF.

This clone was seen once. The rearrangement joins TRBV7-3 to TRBJ2-1; 13 bases map to TRBD2. The CDR3 is 16 residues long. CDR1 and CDR2 (germline): SGHTA, FQGTGA. Unmatched junction bases numbered 8, after V lost 5 bases and J lost 7 bases. The CDR3 loop reads CASSRLGLAGKNEQFF. DNA of the CDR3: TGTGCCAGCAGCCGCCTGGGACTAGCGGGAAAGAATGAGCAGTTCTTC.

The chain is built from TRBV2 and TRBJ2-5; 7 positions agree with TRBD2. Per the germline V gene, CDR1 is SNHLY and CDR2 is FYNNEI. The V segment lost 3 bases and the J segment 4 bases; nucleotides outside the gene matches: 5. CDR3 length: 14 residues. DNA for the CDR3: TGTGCCAGCAGTGAGAGTGTAGCGGGAGAGACCCAGTACTTC. Translation gives CASSESVAGETQYF.

In its sample, this clone was seen many times. The chain carries TRBV10-3 and TRBJ1-3; 7 bases are shared with TRBD1. The trim removed 5 bases at V and 4 bases at J, leaving 5 bases unmatched. CDR1 is ENHRY, CDR2 SYGVKD, per germline. The CDR3 is made up of 14 amino acids. Here the CDR3 DNA reads TGTGCCATCAGTCCCGACAGGGACGGAAACACCATATATTTT. The encoded protein is CAISPDRDGNTIYF.

The chain has TRBV28 and TRBJ1-2; 7 bases match TRBD1. The V gene end was trimmed by 6 bases and the J gene end by 0 bases; junction bases not matched to a gene: 16. The germline gives CDR1 MDHEN, CDR2 SYDVKM. The CDR3 has 18 amino acids. The CDR3 DNA reads as TGTGCCAGCAGCCCACCCAACCCCCGACAGGGTCCTAACTATGGCTACACCTTC. Its translation: CASSPPNPRQGPNYGYTF.

This chain uses TRBV19 with TRBJ1-1, with 8 bases aligning to TRBD1. The CDR3 has 16 residues. Trimming removed 3 bases from V and 1 base from J; junction bases left unmatched: 7. The germline V gene has CDR1 LNHDA and CDR2 SQIVND (reference sequence). CDR3 DNA sequence: TGTGCCAGTAGTATTGGGCAGGGGGCTCGGAACACTGAAGCTTTCTTT. It encodes CASSIGQGARNTEAFF.

The chain couples TRBV28 to TRBJ2-1; unclear D gene. The germline V gene encodes CDR1 MDHEN and CDR2 SYDVKM. V lost 5 bases to trimming and J lost 10 bases, with 9 bases between them. The CDR3 is made up of 11 amino acids. The DNA for the CDR3 is TGTGCCAGCAGTACGTACCGGGAGCAGTTCTTC. Translated: CASSTYREQFF.

J is TRBJ1-5 and V is TRBV5-1; D not resolved. V was clipped by 0 bases and J by 5 bases, with 12 bases between them. Germline CDR1 SGHRS, CDR2 YFSETQ. This CDR3 is built from 15 residues. CDR3 nucleotide sequence: TGCGCCAGCAGCTTGGATGGGGAGACGGATCAGCCCCAGCATTTT. This sequence encodes CASSLDGETDQPQHF. The variable domain in full, completed from reference TRBV5-1 and TRBJ1-5, reads KAGVTQTPRYLIKTRGQQVTLSCSPISGHRSVSWYQQTPGQGLQFLFEYFSETQRNKGNFPGRFSGRQFSNSRSEMNVSTLELGDSALYLCASSLDGETDQPQHFGDGTRLSIL.

This clone was detected once. J is TRBJ1-5 and V is TRBV2; TRBD1 matches at 7 bases. Germline assignment: CDR1 SNHLY and CDR2 FYNNEI. The CDR3 sequence is 15 residues long. After removal of 1 base from V and 7 bases from J, the junction contained 7 bases not matched to a gene. CDR3 sequence: CASSEGGGDWQPQHF. CDR3 bases: TGTGCCAGCAGTGAAGGAGGGGGCGATTGGCAGCCCCAGCATTTT. Filled out from reference TRBV2 and TRBJ1-5, the complete variable domain reads EPEVTQTPSHQVTQMGQEVILRCVPISNHLYFYWYRQILGQKVEFLVSFYNNEISEKSEIFDDQFSVERPDGSNFTLKIRSTKLEDSAMYFCASSEGGGDWQPQHFGDGTRLSIL.

The CDR3: CASSYGRGEQYF. The CDR3 DNA reads as TGTGCCAGCAGTTACGGCAGGGGCGAGCAGTACTTC. The chain recombines TRBV6-5 with TRBJ2-7, with D possibly matching TRBD1 (6 bases). The CDR3 totals 12 residues. The germline V gene encodes CDR1 MNHEY and CDR2 SVGAGI. The V and J ends lost 2 bases and 6 bases respectively, with 8 bases between them.

This clone has only a few counts. The chain uses TRBV9 and TRBJ2-3, with TRBD2 as a possible D gene (5 bases). CDR3 size: 16 residues. Trimming cost V 3 bases and J 2 bases, with 16 bases left between them. The V gene's germline CDR1 is SGDLS and CDR2 YYNGEE. CDR3 loop: CASSGKAGINTDTQYF. DNA of the CDR3: TGTGCCAGCAGCGGAAAAGCCGGGATAAACACAGATACGCAGTATTTT.